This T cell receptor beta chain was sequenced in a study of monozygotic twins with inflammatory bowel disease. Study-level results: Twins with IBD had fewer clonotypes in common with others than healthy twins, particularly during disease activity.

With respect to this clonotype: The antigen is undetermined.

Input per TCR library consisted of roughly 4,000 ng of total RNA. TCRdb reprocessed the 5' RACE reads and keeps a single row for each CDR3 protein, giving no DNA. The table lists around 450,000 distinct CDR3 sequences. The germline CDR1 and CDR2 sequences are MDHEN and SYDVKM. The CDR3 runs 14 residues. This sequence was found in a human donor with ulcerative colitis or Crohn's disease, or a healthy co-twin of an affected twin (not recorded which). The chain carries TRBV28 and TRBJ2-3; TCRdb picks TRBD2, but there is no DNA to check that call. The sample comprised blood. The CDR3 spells CASSPSGAIDTQYF. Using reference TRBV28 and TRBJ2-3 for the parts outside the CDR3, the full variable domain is DVKVTQSSRYLVKRTGEKVFLECVQDMDHENMFWYRQDPGLGLRLIYFSYDVKMKEKGDIPEGYSVSREKKERFSLILESASTNQTSMYLCASSPSGAIDTQYFGPGTRLTVL.